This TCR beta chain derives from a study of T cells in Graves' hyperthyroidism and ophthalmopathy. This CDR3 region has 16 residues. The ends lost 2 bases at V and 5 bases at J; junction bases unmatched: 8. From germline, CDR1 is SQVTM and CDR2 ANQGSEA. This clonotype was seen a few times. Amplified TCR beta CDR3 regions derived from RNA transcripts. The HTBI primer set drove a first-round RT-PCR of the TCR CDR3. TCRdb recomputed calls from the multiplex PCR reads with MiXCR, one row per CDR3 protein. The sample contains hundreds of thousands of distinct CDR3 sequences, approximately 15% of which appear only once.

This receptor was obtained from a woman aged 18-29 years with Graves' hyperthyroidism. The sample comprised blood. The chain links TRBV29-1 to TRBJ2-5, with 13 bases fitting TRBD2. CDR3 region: CSVERTSGSVWETQYF. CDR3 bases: TGCAGCGTTGAAAGGACTAGCGGGAGTGTTTGGGAGACCCAGTACTTC.